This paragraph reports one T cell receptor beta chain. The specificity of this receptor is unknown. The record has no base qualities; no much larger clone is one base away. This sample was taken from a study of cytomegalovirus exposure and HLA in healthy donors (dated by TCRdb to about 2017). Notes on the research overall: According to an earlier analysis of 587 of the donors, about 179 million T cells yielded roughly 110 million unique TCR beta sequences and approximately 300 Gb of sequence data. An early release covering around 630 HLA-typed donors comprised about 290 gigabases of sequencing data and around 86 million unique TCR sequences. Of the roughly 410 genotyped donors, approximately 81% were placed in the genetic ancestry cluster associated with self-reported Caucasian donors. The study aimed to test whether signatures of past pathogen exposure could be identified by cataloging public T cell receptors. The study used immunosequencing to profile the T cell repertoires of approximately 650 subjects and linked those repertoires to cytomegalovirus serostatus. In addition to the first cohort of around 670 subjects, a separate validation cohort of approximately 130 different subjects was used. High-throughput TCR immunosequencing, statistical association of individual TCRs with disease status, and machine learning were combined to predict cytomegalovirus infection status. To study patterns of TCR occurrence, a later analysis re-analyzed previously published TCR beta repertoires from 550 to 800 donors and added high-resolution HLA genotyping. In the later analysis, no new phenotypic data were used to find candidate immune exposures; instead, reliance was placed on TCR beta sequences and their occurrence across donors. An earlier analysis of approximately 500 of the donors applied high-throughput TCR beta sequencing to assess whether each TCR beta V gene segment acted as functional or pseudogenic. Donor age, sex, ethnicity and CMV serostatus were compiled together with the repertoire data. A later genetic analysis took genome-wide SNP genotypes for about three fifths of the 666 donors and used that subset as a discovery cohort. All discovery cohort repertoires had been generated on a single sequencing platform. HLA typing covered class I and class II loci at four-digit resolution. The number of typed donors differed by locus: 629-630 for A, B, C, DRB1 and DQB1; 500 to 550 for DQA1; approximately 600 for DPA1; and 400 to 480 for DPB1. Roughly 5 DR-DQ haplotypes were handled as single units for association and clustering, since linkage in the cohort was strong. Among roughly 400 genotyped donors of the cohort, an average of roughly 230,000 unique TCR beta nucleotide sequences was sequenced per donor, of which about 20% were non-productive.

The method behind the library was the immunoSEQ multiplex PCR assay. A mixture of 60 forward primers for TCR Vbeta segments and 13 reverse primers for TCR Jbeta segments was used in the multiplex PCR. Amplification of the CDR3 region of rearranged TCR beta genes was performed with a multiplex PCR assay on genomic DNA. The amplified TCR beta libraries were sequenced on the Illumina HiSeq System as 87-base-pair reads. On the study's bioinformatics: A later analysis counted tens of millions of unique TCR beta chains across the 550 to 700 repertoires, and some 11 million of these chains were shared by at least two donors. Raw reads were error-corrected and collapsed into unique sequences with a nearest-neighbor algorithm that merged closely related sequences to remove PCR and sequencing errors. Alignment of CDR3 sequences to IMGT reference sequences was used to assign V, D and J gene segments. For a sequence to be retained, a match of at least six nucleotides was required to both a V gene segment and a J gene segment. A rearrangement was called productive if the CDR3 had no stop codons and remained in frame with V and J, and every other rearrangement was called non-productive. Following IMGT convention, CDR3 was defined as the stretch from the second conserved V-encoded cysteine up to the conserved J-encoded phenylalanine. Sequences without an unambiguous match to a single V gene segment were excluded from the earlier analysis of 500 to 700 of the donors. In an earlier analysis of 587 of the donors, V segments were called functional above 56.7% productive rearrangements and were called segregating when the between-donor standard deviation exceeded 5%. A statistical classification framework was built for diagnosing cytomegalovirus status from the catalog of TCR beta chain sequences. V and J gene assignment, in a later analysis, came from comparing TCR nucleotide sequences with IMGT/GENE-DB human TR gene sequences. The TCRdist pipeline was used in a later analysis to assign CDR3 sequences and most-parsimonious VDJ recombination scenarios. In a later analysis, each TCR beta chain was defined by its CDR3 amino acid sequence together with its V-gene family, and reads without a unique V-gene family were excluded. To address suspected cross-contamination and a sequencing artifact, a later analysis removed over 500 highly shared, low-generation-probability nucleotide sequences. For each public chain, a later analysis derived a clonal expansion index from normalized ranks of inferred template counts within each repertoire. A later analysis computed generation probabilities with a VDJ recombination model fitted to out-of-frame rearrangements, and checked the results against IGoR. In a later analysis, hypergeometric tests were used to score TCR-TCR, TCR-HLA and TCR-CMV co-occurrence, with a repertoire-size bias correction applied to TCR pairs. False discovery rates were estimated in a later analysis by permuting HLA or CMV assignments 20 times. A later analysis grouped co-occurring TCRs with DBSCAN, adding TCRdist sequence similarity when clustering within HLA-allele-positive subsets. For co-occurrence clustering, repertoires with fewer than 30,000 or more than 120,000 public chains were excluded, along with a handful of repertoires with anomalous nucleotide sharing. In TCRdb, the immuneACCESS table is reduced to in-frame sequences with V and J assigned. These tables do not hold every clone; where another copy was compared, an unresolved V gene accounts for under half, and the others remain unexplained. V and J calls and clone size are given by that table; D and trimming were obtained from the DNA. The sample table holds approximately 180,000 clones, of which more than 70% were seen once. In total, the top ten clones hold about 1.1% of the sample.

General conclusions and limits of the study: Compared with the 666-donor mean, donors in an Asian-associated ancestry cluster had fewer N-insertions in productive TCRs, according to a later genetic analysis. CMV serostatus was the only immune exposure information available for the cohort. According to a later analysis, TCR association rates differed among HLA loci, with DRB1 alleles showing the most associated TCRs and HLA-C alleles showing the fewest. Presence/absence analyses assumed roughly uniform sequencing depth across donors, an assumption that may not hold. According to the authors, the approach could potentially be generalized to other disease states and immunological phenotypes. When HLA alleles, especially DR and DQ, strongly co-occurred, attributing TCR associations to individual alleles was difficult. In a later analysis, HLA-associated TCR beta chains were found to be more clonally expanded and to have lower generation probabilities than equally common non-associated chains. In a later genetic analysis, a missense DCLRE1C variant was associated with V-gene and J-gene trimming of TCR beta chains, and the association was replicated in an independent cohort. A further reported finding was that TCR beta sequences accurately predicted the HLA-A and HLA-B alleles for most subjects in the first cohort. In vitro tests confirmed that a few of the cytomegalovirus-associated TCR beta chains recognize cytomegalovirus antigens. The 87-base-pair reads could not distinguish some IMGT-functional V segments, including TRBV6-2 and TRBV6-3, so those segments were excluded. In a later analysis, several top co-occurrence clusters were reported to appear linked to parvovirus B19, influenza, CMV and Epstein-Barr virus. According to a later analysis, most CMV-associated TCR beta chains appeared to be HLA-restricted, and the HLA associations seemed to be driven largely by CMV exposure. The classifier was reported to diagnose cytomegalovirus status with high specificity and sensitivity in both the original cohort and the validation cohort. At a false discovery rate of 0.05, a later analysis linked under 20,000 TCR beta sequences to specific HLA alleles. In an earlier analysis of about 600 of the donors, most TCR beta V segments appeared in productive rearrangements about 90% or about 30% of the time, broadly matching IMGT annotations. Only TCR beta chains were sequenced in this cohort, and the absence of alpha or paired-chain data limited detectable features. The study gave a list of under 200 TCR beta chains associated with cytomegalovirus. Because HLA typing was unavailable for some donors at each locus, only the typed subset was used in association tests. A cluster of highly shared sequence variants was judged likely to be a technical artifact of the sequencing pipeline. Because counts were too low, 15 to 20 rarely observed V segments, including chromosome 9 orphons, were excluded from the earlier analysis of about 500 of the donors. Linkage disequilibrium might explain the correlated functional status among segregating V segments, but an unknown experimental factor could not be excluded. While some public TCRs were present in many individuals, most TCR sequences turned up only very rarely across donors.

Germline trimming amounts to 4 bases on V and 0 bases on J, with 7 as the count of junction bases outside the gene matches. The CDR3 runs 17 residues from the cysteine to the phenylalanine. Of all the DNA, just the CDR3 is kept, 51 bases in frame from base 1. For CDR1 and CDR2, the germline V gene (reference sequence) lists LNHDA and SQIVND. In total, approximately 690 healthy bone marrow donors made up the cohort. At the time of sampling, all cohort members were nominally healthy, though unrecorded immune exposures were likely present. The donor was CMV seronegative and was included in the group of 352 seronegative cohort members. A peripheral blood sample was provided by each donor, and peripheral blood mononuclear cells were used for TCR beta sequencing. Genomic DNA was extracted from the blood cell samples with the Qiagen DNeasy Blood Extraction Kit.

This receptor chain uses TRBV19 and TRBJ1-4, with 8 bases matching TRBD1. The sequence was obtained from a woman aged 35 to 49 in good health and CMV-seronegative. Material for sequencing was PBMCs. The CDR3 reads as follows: CASSTWTGPATNEKLFF. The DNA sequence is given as TGTGCCAGTAGTACTTGGACAGGGCCGGCAACTAATGAAAAACTGTTTTTT.